The rows below give T cell receptor beta chains drawn from one sample of a study of blood T cell repertoires in COVID-19. Generated by immunoSEQ multiplex PCR, the TCRdb table keeps only in-frame clones and is missing some. The sample consists of about 270,000 clones, roughly nine tenths of them appearing once. Material for sequencing was peripheral blood. These TCRs come from a man aged 50 or older with acute or convalescent COVID-19. Both conserved end residues are part of each CDR3. Fields, in order: D gene, clone size, J gene, V gene, CDR3 DNA, CDR3 protein. A D gene is named only where the DNA matches it firmly. The size of a clone is reported for some rows only, either as once, few or many, or as a class for expanded clones.

>TRBD2|NA|TRBJ2-3|TRBV5-4
TGTGCCAGCAGCTTGGCCTGGACTAGCGTAGATACGCAGTATTTT
CASSLAWTSVDTQYF
>NA|NA|TRBJ2-6|TRBV19
TGTGCCAGTAGTCCCCGGGCAGGGCTCTCTGGGGCCAACGTCCTGACTTTC
CASSPRAGLSGANVLTF
>NA|NA|TRBJ2-1|TRBV6-5
TGTGCCAGCAGCCAAGGGGCAGGGGTAGAGTTCTTC
CASSQGAGVEFF
>NA|NA|TRBJ1-1|TRBV3-1/TRBV3-2
TGTGCCAGCAGCCAAAGACAGGATGGCCACACTGAAGCTTTCTTT
CASSQRQDGHTEAFF
>TRBD2|NA|TRBJ2-5|TRBV12-3/TRBV12-4
TGTGCCACCACGGGGGGTCGGCAGGAGACCCAGTACTTC
CATTGGRQETQYF
>TRBD2|few|TRBJ2-7|TRBV2
TGTGCCAGCAGTGATGTGGGACTAGTAAGGGACGAGCAGTACTTC
CASSDVGLVRDEQYF
>NA|NA|TRBJ1-5|TRBV30
TGTGCCTGGAAGCGTGGGAGTCAGCCCCAGCATTTT
CAWKRGSQPQHF
>TRBD1|NA|TRBJ1-5|TRBV12-3/TRBV12-4
TGTGCCAGCAAAGAGGGGGCGCGGGCCCAGCATTTT
CASKEGARAQHF
>NA|NA|TRBJ2-2|TRBV7-3
TGTGCCAGCAGCTTAGTAGCTAACCCGAACACCGGGGAGCTGTTTTTT
CASSLVANPNTGELFF
>NA|NA|TRBJ2-3|TRBV7-2
TGTGCCAGCAGCTTCCAGGGGTATACGCAGTATTTT
CASSFQGYTQYF
>NA|NA|TRBJ1-2|TRBV5-1
TGCGCCAGCAGCTTGGGTGAGGGCTTCTATGGCTACACCTTC
CASSLGEGFYGYTF
>NA|NA|TRBJ1-3|TRBV19
TGTGCCAGTAGTACTACAGGTACCGAAAACACCATATATTTT
CASSTTGTENTIYF
>NA|NA|TRBJ1-1|TRBV6-5
TGTGCCAGCGGGACACTCAACACTGAAGCTTTCTTT
CASGTLNTEAFF
>NA|NA|TRBJ1-1|TRBV7-3
TGTGCCAGCAGCTTAATCGGGGGGTCATTGAACACTGAAGCTTTCTTT
CASSLIGGSLNTEAFF
>NA|NA|TRBJ1-2|TRBV29-1
TGCAGCGTTGTGGTAAACAGCTATGGCTACACCTTC
CSVVVNSYGYTF
>NA|NA|TRBJ1-1|TRBV6-2/TRBV6-3
TGTGCCAGCAGCGATCCCCCCGGGAAAACTGAAGCTTTCTTT
CASSDPPGKTEAFF
>NA|NA|TRBJ1-1|TRBV7-9
TGTGCCAGCAGCAGACAGACCAACACTGAAGCTTTCTTT
CASSRQTNTEAFF